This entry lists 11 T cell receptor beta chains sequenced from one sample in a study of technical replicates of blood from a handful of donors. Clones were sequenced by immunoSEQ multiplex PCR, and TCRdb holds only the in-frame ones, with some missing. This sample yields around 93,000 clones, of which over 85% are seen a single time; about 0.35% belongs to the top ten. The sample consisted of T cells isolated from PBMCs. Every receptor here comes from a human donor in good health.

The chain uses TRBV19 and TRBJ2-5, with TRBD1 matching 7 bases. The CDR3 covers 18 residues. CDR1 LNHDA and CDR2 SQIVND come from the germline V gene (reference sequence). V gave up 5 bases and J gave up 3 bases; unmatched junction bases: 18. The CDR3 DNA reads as TGTGCCAGTAGTCTCACGACCGGGACAGCTCAAGTAAAAGAGACCCAGTACTTC. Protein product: CASSLTTGTAQVKETQYF.

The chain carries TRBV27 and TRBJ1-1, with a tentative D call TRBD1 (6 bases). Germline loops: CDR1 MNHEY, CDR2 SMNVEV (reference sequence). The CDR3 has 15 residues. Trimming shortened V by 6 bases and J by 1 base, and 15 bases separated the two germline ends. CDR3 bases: TGTGCCAGCAGATTTAATACCAGGGGGAACACTGAAGCTTTCTTT. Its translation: CASRFNTRGNTEAFF.

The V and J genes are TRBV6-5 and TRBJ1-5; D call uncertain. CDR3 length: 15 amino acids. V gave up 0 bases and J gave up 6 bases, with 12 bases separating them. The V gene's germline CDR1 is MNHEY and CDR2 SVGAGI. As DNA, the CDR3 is TGTGCCAGCAGTTACTCGAGTAGGGAGGGTCAGCCCCAGCATTTT. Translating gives CASSYSSREGQPQHF.

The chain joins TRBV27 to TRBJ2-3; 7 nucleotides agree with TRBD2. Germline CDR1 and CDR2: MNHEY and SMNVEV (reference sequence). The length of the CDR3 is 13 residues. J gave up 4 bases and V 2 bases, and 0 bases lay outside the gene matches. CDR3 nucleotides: TGTGCCAGCAGTTTAGCGGGAGCAGATACGCAGTATTTT. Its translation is CASSLAGADTQYF.

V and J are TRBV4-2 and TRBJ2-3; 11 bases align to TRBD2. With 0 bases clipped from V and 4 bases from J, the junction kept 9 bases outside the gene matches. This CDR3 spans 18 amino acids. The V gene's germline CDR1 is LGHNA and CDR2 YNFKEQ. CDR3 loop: CASSQDLAGGGRADTQYF. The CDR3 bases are TGTGCCAGCAGCCAAGATCTAGCGGGAGGCGGGAGGGCAGATACGCAGTATTTT.

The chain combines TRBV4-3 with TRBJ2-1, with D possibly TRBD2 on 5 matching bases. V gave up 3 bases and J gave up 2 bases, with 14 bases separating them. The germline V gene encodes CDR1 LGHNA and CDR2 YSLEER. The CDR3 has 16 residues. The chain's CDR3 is CASSHGDGRAYNEQFF. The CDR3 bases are TGCGCCAGCAGCCATGGTGATGGGCGGGCCTACAATGAGCAGTTCTTC.

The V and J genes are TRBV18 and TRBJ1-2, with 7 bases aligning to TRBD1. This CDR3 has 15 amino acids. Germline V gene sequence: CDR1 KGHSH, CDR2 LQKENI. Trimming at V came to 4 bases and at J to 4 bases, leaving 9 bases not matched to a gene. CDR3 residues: CASSLNGDSLYGYTF. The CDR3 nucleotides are TGTGCCAGCTCACTAAACGGGGACAGCCTCTATGGCTACACCTTC.

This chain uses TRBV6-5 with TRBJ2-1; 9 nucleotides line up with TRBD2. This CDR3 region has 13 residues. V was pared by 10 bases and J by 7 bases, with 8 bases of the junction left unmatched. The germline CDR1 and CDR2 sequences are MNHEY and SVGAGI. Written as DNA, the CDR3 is TGTGCCACCGTAGCGGGAGAAGGGAATGAGCAGTTCTTC. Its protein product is CATVAGEGNEQFF.

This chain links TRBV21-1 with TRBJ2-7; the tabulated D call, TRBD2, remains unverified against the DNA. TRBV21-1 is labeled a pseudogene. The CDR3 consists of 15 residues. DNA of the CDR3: TGTGCCAGCAGTAACGTAGCGGGGCCCTTTTACGAGCAGTACTTC. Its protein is CASSNVAGPFYEQYF.

CDR3 sequence: CASSLGREAGYGYTF. DNA of the CDR3: TGCGCCAGCAGCTTGGGCAGGGAGGCCGGCTATGGCTACACCTTC. V usage is TRBV5-1 and J usage is TRBJ1-2, with D perhaps matching TRBD1 (5 bases). Germline V gives CDR1 SGHRS, CDR2 YFSETQ. CDR3 length: 15 residues. Trimming pared 0 bases from V and 4 bases from J, leaving 13 bases between.

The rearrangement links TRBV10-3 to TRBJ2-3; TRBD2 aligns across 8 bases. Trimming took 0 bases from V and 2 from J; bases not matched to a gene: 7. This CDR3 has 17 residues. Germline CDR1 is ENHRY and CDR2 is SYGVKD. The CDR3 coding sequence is TGTGCCATCAGTGAGTCGATTGCGGGAGGCCCCACAGATACGCAGTATTTT. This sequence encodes CAISESIAGGPTDTQYF.